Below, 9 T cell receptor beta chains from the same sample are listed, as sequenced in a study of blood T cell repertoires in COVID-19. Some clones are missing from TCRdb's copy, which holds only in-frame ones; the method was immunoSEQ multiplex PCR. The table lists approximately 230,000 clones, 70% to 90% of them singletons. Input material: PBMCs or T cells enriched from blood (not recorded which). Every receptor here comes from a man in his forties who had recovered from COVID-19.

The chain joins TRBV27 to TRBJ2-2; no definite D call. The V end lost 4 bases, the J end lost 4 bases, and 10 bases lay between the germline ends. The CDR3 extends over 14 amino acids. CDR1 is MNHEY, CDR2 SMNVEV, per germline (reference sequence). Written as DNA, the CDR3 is TGTGCCAGCAGTTCGCTAGTATTCACCGGGGAGCTGTTTTTT. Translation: CASSSLVFTGELFF.

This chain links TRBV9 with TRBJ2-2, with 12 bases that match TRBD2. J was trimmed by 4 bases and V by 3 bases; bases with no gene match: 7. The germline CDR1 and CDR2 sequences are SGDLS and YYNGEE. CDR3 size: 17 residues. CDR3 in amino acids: CASSATGTSGLTGELFF. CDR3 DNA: TGTGCCAGCAGCGCCACCGGGACTAGCGGGCTCACCGGGGAGCTGTTTTTT. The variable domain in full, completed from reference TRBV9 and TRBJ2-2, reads DSGVTQTPKHLITATGQRVTLRCSPRSGDLSVYWYQQSLDQGLQFLIQYYNGEERAKGNILERFSAQQFPDLHSELNLSSLELGDSALYFCASSATGTSGLTGELFFGEGSRLTVL.

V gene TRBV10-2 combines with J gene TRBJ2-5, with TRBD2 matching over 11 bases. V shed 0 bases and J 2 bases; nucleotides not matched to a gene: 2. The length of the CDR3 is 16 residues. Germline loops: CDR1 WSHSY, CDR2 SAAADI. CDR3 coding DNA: TGCGCCAGCAGTGAGTCTGCTAGCGGGGGGCAAGAGACCCAGTACTTC. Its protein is CASSESASGGQETQYF.

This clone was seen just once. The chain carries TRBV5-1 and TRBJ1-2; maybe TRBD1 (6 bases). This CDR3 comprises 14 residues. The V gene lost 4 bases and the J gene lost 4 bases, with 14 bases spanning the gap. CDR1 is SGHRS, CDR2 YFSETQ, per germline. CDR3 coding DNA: TGCGCCAGCAGCCCAGGGGTTGGCTCCTATGGCTACACCTTC. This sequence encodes CASSPGVGSYGYTF.

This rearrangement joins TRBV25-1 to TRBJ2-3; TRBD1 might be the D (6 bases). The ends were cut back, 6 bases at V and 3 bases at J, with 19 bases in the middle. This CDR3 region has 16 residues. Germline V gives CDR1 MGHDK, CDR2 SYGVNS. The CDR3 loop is CASSESTRGGTDTQYF. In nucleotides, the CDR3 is TGTGCCAGCAGCGAGTCAACCAGGGGTGGAACAGATACGCAGTATTTT.

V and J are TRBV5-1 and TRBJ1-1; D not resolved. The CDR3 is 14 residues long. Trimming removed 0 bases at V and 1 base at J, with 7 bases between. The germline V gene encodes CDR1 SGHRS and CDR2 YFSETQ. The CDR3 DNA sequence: TGCGCCAGCAGCTTGGATCCGGGGAACACTGAAGCTTTCTTT. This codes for CASSLDPGNTEAFF.

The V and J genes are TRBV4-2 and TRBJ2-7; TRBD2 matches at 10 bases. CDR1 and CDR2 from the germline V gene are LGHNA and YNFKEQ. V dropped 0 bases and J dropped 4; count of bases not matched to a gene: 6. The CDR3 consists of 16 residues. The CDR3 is CASSQDLTTSGYEQYF. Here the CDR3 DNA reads TGTGCCAGCAGCCAAGATCTAACGACTAGCGGGTACGAGCAGTACTTC.

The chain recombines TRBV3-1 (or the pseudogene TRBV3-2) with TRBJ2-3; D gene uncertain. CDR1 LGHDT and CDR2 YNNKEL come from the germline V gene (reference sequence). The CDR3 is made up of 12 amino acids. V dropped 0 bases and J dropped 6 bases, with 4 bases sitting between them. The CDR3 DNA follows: TGTGCCAGCAGCCAAGATCGGGATACGCAGTATTTT. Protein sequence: CASSQDRDTQYF.

CDR3 sequence: CASSQPGLAGGVSSYNEQFF. The CDR3 coding sequence is TGTGCCAGCAGCCAACCGGGACTAGCGGGAGGGGTGAGCTCCTACAATGAGCAGTTCTTC. The rearrangement joins TRBV14 to TRBJ2-1; 16 bases map to TRBD2. This CDR3 region has 20 residues. J gave up 0 bases and V 2 bases, and 7 bases lay outside the gene matches. Germline V gene data show CDR1 as SGHDN and CDR2 as FVKESK.